This T cell receptor beta chain comes out of a study of response to subunit inactivated influenza vaccine. The CDR3 consists of 18 residues. Germline CDR1 reads SGHAT; CDR2 reads FQNNGV. V was pared by 5 bases and J by 5 bases, with 27 bases between. TCRdb recomputed calls from the RT-PCR reads with MiXCR, one row per CDR3 protein. This sample has a few hundred thousand distinct CDR3 sequences, with roughly 9.8% found just once. General study findings and limits: Only a handful of new T cells, the authors suggested, are recruited with each seasonal influenza vaccination.

About this clonotype: The antigen remains undetermined.

The TCR comes from a middle-aged man who received an inactivated influenza vaccine. This specimen was PBMCs from blood, taken about 6 weeks after vaccination. This chain connects TRBV11-2 to TRBJ1-2; D perhaps matches TRBD1 (6 bases). The DNA of the CDR3 is TGTGCCAGCAGCCCCGCCCCCTACAGGGCGGCCGGGAAGTATGGCTACACCTTC. Its translation: CASSPAPYRAAGKYGYTF. Full variable domain (remainder filled in from reference TRBV11-2 and TRBJ1-2): EAGVAQSPRYKIIEKRQSVAFWCNPISGHATLYWYQQILGQGPKLLIQFQNNGVVDDSQLPKDRFSAERLKGVDSTLKIQPAKLEDSAVYLCASSPAPYRAAGKYGYTFGSGTRLTVV.